This section outlines one TCR beta chain sequence together with its context. Its antigen is as yet unknown. The data were obtained in a study of blood T cells in healthy people across ages. Overall study results and limits: Per million T cells, the diversity of TCR beta decreased roughly linearly as age advanced.

CDR3 length: 15 residues. The germline V and J ends were trimmed by 3 bases and 4 bases, with 18 bases remaining between them. CDR1 is DFQATT and CDR2 is SNEGSKA in the germline V gene (reference sequence). Donors ranged from roughly 6 to 95 years old and were healthy Caucasians in Russia. PBMCs, at least 7 million per sample, were isolated. A second about 7 to 11 cycle PCR used barcoded and J-beta primers. Each of the samples gave a minimum of 2.5 million paired-end reads that contained CDR3. TCRdb reprocessed the 5' RACE reads with MiXCR, giving one entry per CDR3 protein. The sample holds approximately 600,000 distinct CDR3 sequences, 58% seen once.

The receptor's source is a man aged 55 to 70 in good health. The sample taken for sequencing was blood. The genes are TRBV20-1 and TRBJ2-5; D is perhaps TRBD1 (5 bases). This CDR3 reads CSASPGWGRTETQYF. DNA for the CDR3: TGCAGTGCTAGTCCCGGGTGGGGCAGGACAGAGACCCAGTACTTC.